Listed here is a single T cell receptor beta chain. The data were obtained in a study of cytomegalovirus exposure and HLA in healthy donors. The primer mix had 60 Vbeta and 13 Jbeta primers. Clones were sequenced by immunoSEQ multiplex PCR, and TCRdb holds only the in-frame ones, with some missing. Of under 250,000 clones listed, 79% are singletons. This CDR3 contains 16 residues. Trimming took 2 bases from V and 6 from J, leaving 20 bases between them. Germline CDR1 and CDR2: SGHNT and YENEEA. The specimen was PBMCs. This clonotype was obtained from a woman aged 25 to 39 in good health and CMV-seropositive. The chain carries TRBV11-3 and TRBJ2-7, with D possibly TRBD2 on 6 matching bases. CDR3 in amino acids: CASSLRSVGSFVEQYF. The CDR3 DNA is TGTGCCAGCAGCTTAAGATCTGTCGGGAGTTTCGTCGAGCAGTACTTC.